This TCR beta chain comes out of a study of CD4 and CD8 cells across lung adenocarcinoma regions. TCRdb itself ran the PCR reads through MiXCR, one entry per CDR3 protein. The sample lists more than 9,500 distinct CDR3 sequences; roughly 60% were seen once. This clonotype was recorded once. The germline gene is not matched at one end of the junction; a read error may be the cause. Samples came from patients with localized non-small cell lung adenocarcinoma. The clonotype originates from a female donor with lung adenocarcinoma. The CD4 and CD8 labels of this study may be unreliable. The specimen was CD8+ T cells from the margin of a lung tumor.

CDR3 protein: CASRAGAGGTNTQYF. The CDR3 DNA is TGCGCCAGCAGAGCGGGGGCGGGAGGCACAAATACTCAGTATTTC. The V call is TRBV10-2, the J call TRBJ2-3; 8 nucleotides match TRBD2. Germline CDR1 and CDR2: WSHSY and SAAADI. CDR3 length: 15 residues.